The clone carrying this TCR beta chain occurred many times. What it binds is not known. Expressed TCRB transcripts were sequenced after all isolated RNA was converted to cDNA. This table comes from immunoSEQ multiplex PCR, and its TCRdb copy is limited to in-frame clones, with some not included. Here the sample spans about 360,000 clones, around 12% being singletons. This sample is part of a study of beta chain features in type 1 diabetes. General study results and limits: There was no resolution here of whether HLA type influences TCRB rearrangement. Type 1 diabetes patients had TCRB CDR3s that were shorter (moderately but significantly so) in all four CD4+ subsets.

What was sequenced was naive CD4+ T cells from blood. This receptor was taken from a man aged 18 to 29 in good health.

The CDR3, as DNA: TGCAGCGTTGATTTTGGGACAGGGACCGTGGAGACCCAGTACTTC. It is translated as CSVDFGTGTVETQYF. The V call is TRBV29-1, the J call TRBJ2-5; 9 positions match TRBD1. The CDR3 is 15 amino acids. Trimming at V came to 3 bases and at J to 5 bases, leaving 10 bases not matched to a gene. Germline CDR1 and CDR2: SQVTM and ANQGSEA.